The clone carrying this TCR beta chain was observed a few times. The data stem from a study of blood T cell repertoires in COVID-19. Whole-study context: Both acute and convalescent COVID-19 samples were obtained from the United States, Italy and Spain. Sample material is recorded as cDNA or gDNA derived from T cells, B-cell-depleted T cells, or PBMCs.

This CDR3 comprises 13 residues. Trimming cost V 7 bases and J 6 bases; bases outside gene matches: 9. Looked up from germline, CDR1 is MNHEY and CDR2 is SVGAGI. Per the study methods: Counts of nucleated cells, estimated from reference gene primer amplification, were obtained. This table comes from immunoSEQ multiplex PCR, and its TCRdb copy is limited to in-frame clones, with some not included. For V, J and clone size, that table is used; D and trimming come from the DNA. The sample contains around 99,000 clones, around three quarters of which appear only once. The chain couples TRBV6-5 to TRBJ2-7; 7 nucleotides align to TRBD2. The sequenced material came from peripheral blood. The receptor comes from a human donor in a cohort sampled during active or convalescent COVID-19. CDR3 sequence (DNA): TGTGCCAGCAAGCGGGGAGCAATGGGCGAGCAGTACTTC. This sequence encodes CASKRGAMGEQYF.